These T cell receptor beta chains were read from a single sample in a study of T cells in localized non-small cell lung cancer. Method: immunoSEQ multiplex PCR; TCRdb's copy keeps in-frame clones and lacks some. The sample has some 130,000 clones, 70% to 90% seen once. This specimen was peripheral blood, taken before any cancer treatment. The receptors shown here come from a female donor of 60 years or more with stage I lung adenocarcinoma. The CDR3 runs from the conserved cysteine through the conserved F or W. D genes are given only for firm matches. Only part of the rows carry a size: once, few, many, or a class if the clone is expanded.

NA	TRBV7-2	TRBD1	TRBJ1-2	TGTGCCAGCAGCCTCGGGACAGTCTATGGCTACACCTTC	CASSLGTVYGYTF
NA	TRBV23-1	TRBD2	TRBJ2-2	TGCGCCAGCACCCCCGGGACTAGCGGGAGGGAGAACACCGGGGAGCTGTTTTTT	CASTPGTSGRENTGELFF
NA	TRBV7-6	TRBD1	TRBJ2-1	TGTGCCAGCAGCTTAGGTGTAGGGGGCGGCGATGAGCAGTTCTTC	CASSLGVGGGDEQFF
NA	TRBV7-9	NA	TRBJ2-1	TGTGCCAGCAGCTGGTATAGCGGCTTAGGTGATGAGCAGTTCTTC	CASSWYSGLGDEQFF
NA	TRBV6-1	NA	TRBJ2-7	TGTGCCAGCAGTGTACGGGGACCGACCTACGAGCAGTACTTC	CASSVRGPTYEQYF
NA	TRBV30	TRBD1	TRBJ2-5	TGTGCGCAGAGCCCAGGGGGACCCGAGACCCAGTACTTC	CAQSPGGPETQYF
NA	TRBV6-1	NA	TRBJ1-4	TGTGCCAGCAGTTTAGATGGTGAAAAACTGTTTTTT	CASSLDGEKLFF
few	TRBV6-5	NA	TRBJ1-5	TGTGCCAGCAGTTACCAGGGACTAAATCAGCCCCAGCATTTT	CASSYQGLNQPQHF
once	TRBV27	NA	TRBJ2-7	TGTGCCAGCTCTTTCCTAGGGGAAGGCGAGCAGTACTTC	CASSFLGEGEQYF
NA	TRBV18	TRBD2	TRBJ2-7	TGTGCCAGCTCACCACCGGGACTAGCGCTGTACGAGCAGTACTTC	CASSPPGLALYEQYF
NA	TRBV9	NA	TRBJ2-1	TGTGCCAGCAGCGTAGGGGCTAGCTGGAAGAATGAGCAGTTCTTC	CASSVGASWKNEQFF
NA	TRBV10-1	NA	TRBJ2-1	TGCGCCAGTGCTTGGGGGGCTTCGCGAAATGAGCAGTTCTTC	CASAWGASRNEQFF
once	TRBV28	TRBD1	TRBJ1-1	TGTGCCAGCAGTTTGTTGGACAGGGGGCTGGACACTGAAGCTTTCTTT	CASSLLDRGLDTEAFF
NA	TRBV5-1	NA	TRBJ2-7	TGCGCCAGCAGCTTGGAGAGGGCGTCCTACGAGCAGTACTTC	CASSLERASYEQYF
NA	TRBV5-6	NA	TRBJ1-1	TGTGCCAGCAGCTTGGCAACGGGGACTGAAGCTTTCTTT	CASSLATGTEAFF
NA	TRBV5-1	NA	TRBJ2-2	TGCGCCAGCAGGCGCCAAACGAACACCGGGGAGCTGTTTTTT	CASRRQTNTGELFF